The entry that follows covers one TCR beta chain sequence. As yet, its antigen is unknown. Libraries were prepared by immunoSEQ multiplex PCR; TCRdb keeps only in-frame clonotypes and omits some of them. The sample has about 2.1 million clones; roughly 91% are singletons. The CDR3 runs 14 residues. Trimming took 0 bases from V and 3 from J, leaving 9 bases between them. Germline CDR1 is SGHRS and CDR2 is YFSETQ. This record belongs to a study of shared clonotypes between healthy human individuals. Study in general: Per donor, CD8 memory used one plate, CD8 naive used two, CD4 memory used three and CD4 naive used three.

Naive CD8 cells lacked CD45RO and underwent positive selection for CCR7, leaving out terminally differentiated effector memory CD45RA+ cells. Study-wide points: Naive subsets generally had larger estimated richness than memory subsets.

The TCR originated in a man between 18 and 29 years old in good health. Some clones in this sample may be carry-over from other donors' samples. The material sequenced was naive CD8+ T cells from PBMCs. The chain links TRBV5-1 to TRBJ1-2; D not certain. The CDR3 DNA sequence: TGCGCCAGCAGCTTGGGGCGGTCCGACTATGGCTACACCTTC. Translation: CASSLGRSDYGYTF. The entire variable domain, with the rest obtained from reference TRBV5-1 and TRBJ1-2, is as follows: KAGVTQTPRYLIKTRGQQVTLSCSPISGHRSVSWYQQTPGQGLQFLFEYFSETQRNKGNFPGRFSGRQFSNSRSEMNVSTLELGDSALYLCASSLGRSDYGYTFGSGTRLTVV.